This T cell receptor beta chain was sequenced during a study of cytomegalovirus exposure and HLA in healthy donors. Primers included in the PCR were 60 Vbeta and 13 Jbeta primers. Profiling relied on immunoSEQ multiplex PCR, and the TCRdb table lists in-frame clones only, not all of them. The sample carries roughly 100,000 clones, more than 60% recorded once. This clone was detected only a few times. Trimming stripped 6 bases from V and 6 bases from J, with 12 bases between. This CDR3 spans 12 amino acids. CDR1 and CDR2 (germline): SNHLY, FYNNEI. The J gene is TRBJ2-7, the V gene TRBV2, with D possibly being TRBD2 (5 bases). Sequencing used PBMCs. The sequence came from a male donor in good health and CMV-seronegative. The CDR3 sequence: CASSITGSEQYF. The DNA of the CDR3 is TGTGCCAGCAGCATCACGGGATCCGAGCAGTACTTC.